What follows describes a single T cell receptor beta chain. This clone came up a few times. Its antigen is currently not known. No base quality values were provided; no much bigger clone lies one nucleotide off. V and J lose 7 bases and 5 bases, and a span of 17 bases separates them. Looking up the germline V gene (reference sequence) yields CDR1 MNHNY and CDR2 SVGAGI. From the cysteine through the phenylalanine, the CDR3 covers 14 amino acids. The kept DNA is CDR3 alone, 42 bases in frame from the first base. This entry belongs to a study of shared clonotypes between healthy human individuals (dated by TCRdb to between 2020 and 2021). Context from the whole study: The cohort comprised a couple of women and a few men aged 18 to 49 years. For each donor, three plates each were used for CD4 naive and CD4 memory, two plates were used for CD8 naive, and one plate was used for CD8 memory. Blood TCR repertoires of roughly 5 healthy adults were deeply sequenced to estimate repertoire size and the extent of clonotype sharing between individuals. To increase sequencing depth and limit assay-specific biases, TCR repertoire library preparation and sequencing were carried out by different laboratories using diverse techniques. Between about 0.8 and 9 billion PBMCs per donor were obtained by leukapheresis.

TCR CDR3 regions were amplified from genomic DNA by multiplex PCR using the deep immunoSEQ assay. For each cell subset, the extracted genomic DNA was distributed evenly across all wells of several immunoSEQ 96-well plates, and each plate served as one replicate. Each replicate PCR for sorted subsets received about 0.2 ug genomic DNA, equal to tens of thousands of T cell genomes. The purified libraries were quantified using a Qubit 3.0 fluorometer, sized with a Bioanalyzer 2100, and then quantified again using the KAPA Library Quantification kit. Every immunoSEQ 96-well plate was sequenced on a separate single-read 150-cycle Illumina NextSeq 550 flow cell. The authors processed their data as follows. The immunoSEQ output contained only junctional sequences without quality scores, so filtering could not match that applied to full-length reads. To assign V/J genes and CDR3, sequences were annotated against IMGT germline references using PyIR, a Python wrapper for IgBLAST v1.9. Reads with weak V/J assignments (E-value above 1e-6), missing CDR3, stop codons, out-of-frame junctions, or ambiguous translated residues were removed. V3J clonotypes were defined by identical inferred V gene, J gene, and CDR3 amino acid sequence. Percentage overlap between repertoires was calculated by dividing the number of shared unique clonotypes by the size of the smaller repertoire. Repertoire richness was assessed with RTK rarefaction, the Chao1 estimator, and Recon v2.1 estimates of unobserved clonotypes. OLGA was used to compute generation probabilities for all TCRbeta clonotypes that the gDNA method yielded from four donors. TCRdb provides this immuneACCESS table in a form limited to in-frame rearrangements. Some clones are lacking; in checked studies, under half of them reflect an unresolved V gene, and why the rest are absent is not known. V, J and clone size reflect that table, while D and trimming were determined from the DNA. Across this sample there are 2 million to 3 million clones, with just over 90% seen only once. About 0.13% of the sample is held by the ten biggest clonotypes.

The donors were healthy, HIV-negative adults with no recently reported acute infections or vaccinations. Every donor was a Caucasian adult living in Nashville, Tennessee, USA. CD4+ T cells were enriched through magnetic negative selection, after which naive cells were positively selected on CD45RA and the remaining negative fraction served as the memory subset. Blood was collected by leukapheresis, and PBMCs were isolated by Ficoll-Histopaque density gradient centrifugation and then cryopreserved in liquid nitrogen vapor phase. Purity and quantity of every magnetically sorted T cell population were checked by analytical flow cytometry. From each sorted fraction, genomic DNA was isolated and quantified by UV absorbance on a Nanodrop 2000c. Findings and caveats that apply to the study as a whole: Pairwise subsampling led to the expectation that sequencing depth would affect the degree of clonotype sharing among donors. The genetic and exposure-history diversity represented was limited by the small number of donors. Sampling was limited to blood, and TCR repertoires in tissue likely differ from TCR repertoires in blood. Across a handful of donors, around 5% of naive CD4, roughly 3.5% of naive CD8, about 2.3% of memory CD4, and around 0.4% of memory CD8 clonotypes were shared. Clonotypes shared by all four sorted-subset donors showed higher generation probabilities than non-shared clonotypes. Even with the large sequencing depth, rarefaction of the sorted-subset datasets indicated that sequencing was incomplete. Naive subsets generally had larger estimated clonotype richness than memory subsets.

The rearranged segments are TRBV6-6 and TRBJ1-1; D gene: possibly TRBD1, on 6 matching bases. Sequenced sample: naive CD4+ T cells sorted from blood. Read against the paper, the sample's cell subset or site label means: CD45RA+ positively selected. This sequence originates from a man aged 18 to 30 in good health. The CDR3: CASKGRRGPTEAFF. The nucleotide sequence reads TGTGCCAGCAAAGGCCGCAGGGGCCCGACTGAAGCTTTCTTT.